This T cell receptor beta chain came from a study of blood T cell repertoires in COVID-19 (TCRdb year 2020). About the investigation overall: The collaborator samples originated in the United States, Italy and Spain and spanned the acute and convalescent phases of COVID-19. The samples were drawn from two sources: the first 160 participants of the ongoing ImmuneRACE study, and over 1,000 subjects contributed by 6 global collaborators. Subjects who had been exposed to COVID-19, were actively infected with it, or had recovered from it provided the deeply sampled blood TCRbeta repertoires that made up the dataset. The repertoires were released in a freely available public database intended as a resource for research on the immune response to SARS-CoV-2. The material from the prospective study consisted of cDNA or gDNA derived from T cells, B-cell-depleted T cells, or PBMCs. Nearly every sample came with metadata listing a de-identified subject ID, COVID-19 status, age in years and sex. Where HLA class I and class II types were available, the types were taken from metadata supplied by the sample provider, not from assay-based typing. Beyond this particular receptor, the publication reports: How much clinical and demographic metadata was included differed by source and by participant, and the metadata was provided uncurated.

One collaborating source in Seattle enrolled patients while the patients were actively infected and followed the patients over time throughout the course of disease. Whole blood was collected in K2EDTA tubes by collaborating institutions according to the institutions' own protocols. For TCRbeta analysis, collaborator samples were shipped as frozen whole blood, as isolated PBMCs, or as DNA extracted from either sample type. The germline V and J ends show losses of 8 bases and 4 bases respectively, and no gene match explains 4 bases of the junction. The cysteine opens and the phenylalanine closes a CDR3 of 13 amino acids. Only the CDR3 portion is preserved as DNA: 39 bases, with reading frame beginning at the first base. The germline V gene (reference sequence) yields LNHDA for CDR1 and SQIVND for CDR2. The immunoSEQ Assay, a bias-controlled multiplex PCR, was used to amplify TCRbeta CDR3 regions from genomic DNA. Per the source publication's procedure: The number of nucleated cells in each sample was estimated from the amplification of reference gene primers within the assay. Sequence reads were collapsed and filtered to measure the absolute abundance of every unique TCRbeta CDR3 rearrangement. For each sample, productive Simpson clonality was calculated as the square root of Simpson's diversity index over productive rearrangements. As stored in TCRdb, this immuneACCESS dataset retains in-frame rearrangements with V and J assigned. A fraction of the clones does not appear; measured against another copy, unresolved V genes explain less than half of the discrepancy, and the remainder lacks a known reason. V and J calls and clone size are as listed in that table; D and trimming were resolved from the DNA. The sample table lists 350,000 to 400,000 clones, roughly 90% of them with a count of one. Around 3% of the sample rests with the top ten.

Points on this clone: The specificity of this receptor is unknown. Base quality data are lacking; no much larger clone is found one base away.

The rearranged chain carries TRBV19 and TRBJ1-2, and 10 junctional nucleotides match TRBD1. This clonotype was sampled from a woman in her twenties or thirties with COVID-19, enrolled during active disease. Sequences were obtained from peripheral blood. The DNA sequence follows: TGTGCCAGTCGGACAGGGGGGACCTATGGCTACACCTTC. Translated, it gives CASRTGGTYGYTF.